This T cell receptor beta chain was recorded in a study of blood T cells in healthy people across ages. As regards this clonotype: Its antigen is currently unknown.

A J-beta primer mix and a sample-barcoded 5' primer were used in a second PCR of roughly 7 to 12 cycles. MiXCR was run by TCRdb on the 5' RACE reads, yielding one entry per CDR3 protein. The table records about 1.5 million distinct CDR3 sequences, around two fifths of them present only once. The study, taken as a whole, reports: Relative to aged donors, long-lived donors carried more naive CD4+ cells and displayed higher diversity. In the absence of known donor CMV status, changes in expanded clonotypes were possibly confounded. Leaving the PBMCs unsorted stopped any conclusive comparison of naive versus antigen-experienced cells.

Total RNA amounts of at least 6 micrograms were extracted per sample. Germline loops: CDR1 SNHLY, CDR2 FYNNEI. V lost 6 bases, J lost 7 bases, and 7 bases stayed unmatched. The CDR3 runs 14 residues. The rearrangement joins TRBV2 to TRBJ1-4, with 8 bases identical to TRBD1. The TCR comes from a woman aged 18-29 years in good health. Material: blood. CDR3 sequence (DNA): TGTGCCAGCAGACCCAGGGGGCAGCGTGAAAAACTGTTTTTT. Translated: CASRPRGQREKLFF.